Many counts were recorded for the clone carrying this TCR beta chain. Its antigen is not identified. This specimen belongs to a study of breast tumors, draining lymph nodes, adjacent tissues. Study outcomes and limitations: Compared with lymph nodes, tumors were less diverse; compared with nontumor tissue, more. Most tumor T cells seemingly derive from lymph node, then expand in tumor.

V was clipped by 1 base and J by 7 bases, with 19 bases between them. Germline loops: CDR1 KGHDR, CDR2 SFDVKD. The CDR3 runs to 17 residues. TCRdb passed the multiplex PCR reads through MiXCR, listing each CDR3 protein once. The sample has tens of thousands of distinct CDR3 sequences; roughly 23% are singletons. The rearrangement links TRBV24-1 to TRBJ2-1; TRBD1 is a possible D gene (7 bases). Sequencing used breast tumor tissue. The receptor's source is a female donor with breast cancer. Some clones in this sample may be carry-over from other donors' samples. The CDR3 loop is CATSDFRAGRGRNEQFF. CDR3 in DNA: TGTGCCACCAGTGATTTTCGGGCGGGAAGGGGGCGGAATGAGCAGTTCTTC.